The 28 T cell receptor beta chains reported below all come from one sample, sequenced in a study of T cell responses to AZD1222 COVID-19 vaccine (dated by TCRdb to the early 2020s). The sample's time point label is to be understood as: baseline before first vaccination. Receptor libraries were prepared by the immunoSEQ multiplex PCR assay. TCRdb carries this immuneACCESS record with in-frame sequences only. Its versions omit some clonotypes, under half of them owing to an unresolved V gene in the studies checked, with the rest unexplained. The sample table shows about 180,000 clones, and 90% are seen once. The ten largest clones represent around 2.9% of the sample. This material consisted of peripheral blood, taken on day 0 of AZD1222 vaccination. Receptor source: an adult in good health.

The CDR3 DNA is TGTGCCAGCAGCCAAGGAGGACAGGGGGCCGCCTATGGCTACACCTTC. It specifies CASSQGGQGAAYGYTF. This chain joins TRBV4-2 and TRBJ1-2; 11 bases agree with TRBD1. The CDR3 sequence is 16 residues long. Germline CDR1 is LGHNA and CDR2 is YNFKEQ. Unmatched junction bases numbered 5, after V lost 1 base and J lost 4 bases.

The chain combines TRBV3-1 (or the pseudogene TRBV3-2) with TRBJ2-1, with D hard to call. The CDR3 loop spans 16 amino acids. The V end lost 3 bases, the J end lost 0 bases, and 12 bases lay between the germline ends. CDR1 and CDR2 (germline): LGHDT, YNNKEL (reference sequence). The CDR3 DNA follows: TGTGCCAGCAGCCAGCAAGTGGGTAGCTCCTACAATGAGCAGTTCTTC. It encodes CASSQQVGSSYNEQFF.

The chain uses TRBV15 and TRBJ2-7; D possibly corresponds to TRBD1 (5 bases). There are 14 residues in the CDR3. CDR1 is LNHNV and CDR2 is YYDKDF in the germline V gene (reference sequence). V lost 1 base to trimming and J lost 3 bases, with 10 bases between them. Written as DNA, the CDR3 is TGTGCCACCAGCAGAGGAGTCAGGGACTACGAGCAGTACTTC. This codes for CATSRGVRDYEQYF.

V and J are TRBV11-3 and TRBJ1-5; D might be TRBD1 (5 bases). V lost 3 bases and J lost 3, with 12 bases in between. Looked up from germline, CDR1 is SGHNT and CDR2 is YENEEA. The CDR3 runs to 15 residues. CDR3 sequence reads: CASSFGTWDNQPQHF. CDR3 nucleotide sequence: TGTGCCAGCAGCTTCGGGACCTGGGACAATCAGCCCCAGCATTTT. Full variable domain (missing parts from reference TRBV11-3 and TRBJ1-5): EAGVVQSPRYKIIEKKQPVAFWCNPISGHNTLYWYLQNLGQGPELLIRYENEEAVDDSQLPKDRFSAERLKGVDSTLKIQPAELGDSAVYLCASSFGTWDNQPQHFGDGTRLSIL.

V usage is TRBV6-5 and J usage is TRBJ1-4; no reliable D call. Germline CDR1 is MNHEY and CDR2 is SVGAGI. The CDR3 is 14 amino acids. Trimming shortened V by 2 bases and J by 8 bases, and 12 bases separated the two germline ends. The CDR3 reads CASSYSTAAEKLFF. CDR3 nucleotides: TGTGCCAGCAGTTACAGTACCGCCGCCGAAAAACTGTTTTTT.

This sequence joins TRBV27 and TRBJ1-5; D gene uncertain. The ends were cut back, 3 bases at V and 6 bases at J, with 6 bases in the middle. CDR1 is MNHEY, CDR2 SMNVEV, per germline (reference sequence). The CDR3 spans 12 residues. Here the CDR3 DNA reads TGTGCCAGCAGTTTGACCGGTCAGCCCCAGCATTTT. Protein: CASSLTGQPQHF.

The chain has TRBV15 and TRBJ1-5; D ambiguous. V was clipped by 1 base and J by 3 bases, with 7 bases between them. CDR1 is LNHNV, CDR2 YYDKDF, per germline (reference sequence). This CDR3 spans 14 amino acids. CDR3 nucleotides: TGTGCCACCAGCAGAGGGGGTCTCAATCAGCCCCAGCATTTT. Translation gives CATSRGGLNQPQHF. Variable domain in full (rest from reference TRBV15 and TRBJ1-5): DAMVIQNPRYQVTQFGKPVTLSCSQTLNHNVMYWYQQKSSQAPKLLFHYYDKDFNNEADTPDNFQSRRPNTSFCFLDIRSPGLGDTAMYLCATSRGGLNQPQHFGDGTRLSIL.

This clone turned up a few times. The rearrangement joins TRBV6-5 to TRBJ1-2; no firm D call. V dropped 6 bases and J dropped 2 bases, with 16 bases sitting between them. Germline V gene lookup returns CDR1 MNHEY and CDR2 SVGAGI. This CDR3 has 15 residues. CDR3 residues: CASRLTWPLNYGYTF. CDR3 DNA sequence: TGTGCCAGCAGACTGACATGGCCCTTGAACTATGGCTACACCTTC.

CDR3 region: CSASAGTDNSPLHF. The CDR3 nucleotides are TGCAGTGCTAGTGCCGGGACAGATAATTCACCCCTCCACTTT. The chain has TRBV20-1 and TRBJ1-6; 7 bases map to TRBD1. Germline CDR1 reads DFQATT; CDR2 reads SNEGSKA (reference sequence). V was clipped by 3 bases and J by 5 bases; unmatched bases: 4. The CDR3 sequence is 14 residues long.

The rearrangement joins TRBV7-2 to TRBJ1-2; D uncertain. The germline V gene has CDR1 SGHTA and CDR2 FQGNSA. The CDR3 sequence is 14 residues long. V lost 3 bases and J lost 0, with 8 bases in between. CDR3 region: CASSFEVTNYGYTF. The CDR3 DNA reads TGTGCCAGCAGCTTCGAAGTGACTAACTATGGCTACACCTTC.

CDR3 DNA: TGTGCCAGCAGCTTGGGAAGGAACACTGAAGCTTTCTTT. It specifies CASSLGRNTEAFF. The chain joins TRBV7-9 to TRBJ1-1; D remains unclear. Trimming shortened V by 3 bases and J by 1 base, and 6 bases separated the two germline ends. The germline V gene encodes CDR1 SEHNR and CDR2 FQNEAQ (reference sequence). The CDR3 has 13 residues. The full variable domain, with the rest looked up from reference TRBV7-9 and TRBJ1-1, is DTGVSQNPRHKITKRGQNVTFRCDPISEHNRLYWYRQTLGQGPEFLTYFQNEAQLEKSRLLSDRFSAERPKGSFSTLEIQRTEQGDSAMYLCASSLGRNTEAFFGQGTRLTVV.

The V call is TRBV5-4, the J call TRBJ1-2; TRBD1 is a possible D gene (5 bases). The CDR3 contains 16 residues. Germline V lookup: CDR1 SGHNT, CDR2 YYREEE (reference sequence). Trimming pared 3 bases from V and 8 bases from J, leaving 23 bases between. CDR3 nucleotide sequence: TGTGCCAGCAGCTCTGGAGGGGCCGACACCCCTACAGGCTACACCTTC. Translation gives CASSSGGADTPTGYTF.

The CDR3 DNA follows: TGTGCCAGCAGCTTAGAAAGACAGTTCTACAATGAGCAGTTCTTC. It translates to CASSLERQFYNEQFF. The chain recombines TRBV11-2 with TRBJ2-1, with D possibly TRBD1 on 5 matching bases. Trimming took off 0 bases at V and 3 bases at J, with 9 bases between the two ends. The CDR3 is made up of 15 amino acids. Germline V gene data show CDR1 as SGHAT and CDR2 as FQNNGV.

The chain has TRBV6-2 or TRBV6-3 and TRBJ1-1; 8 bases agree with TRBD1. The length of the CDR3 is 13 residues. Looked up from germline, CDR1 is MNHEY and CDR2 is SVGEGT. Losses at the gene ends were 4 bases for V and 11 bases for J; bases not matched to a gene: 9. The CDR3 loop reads CASSWTGQGRAFF. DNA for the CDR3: TGTGCCAGCAGTTGGACTGGACAGGGAAGGGCTTTCTTT.

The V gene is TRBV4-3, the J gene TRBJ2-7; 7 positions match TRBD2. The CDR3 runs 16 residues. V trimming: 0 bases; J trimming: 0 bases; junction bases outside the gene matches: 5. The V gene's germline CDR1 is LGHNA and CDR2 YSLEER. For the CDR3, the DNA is TGCGCCAGCAGCCAAGATATACCGGGGGGCTCCTACGAGCAGTACTTC. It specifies CASSQDIPGGSYEQYF.

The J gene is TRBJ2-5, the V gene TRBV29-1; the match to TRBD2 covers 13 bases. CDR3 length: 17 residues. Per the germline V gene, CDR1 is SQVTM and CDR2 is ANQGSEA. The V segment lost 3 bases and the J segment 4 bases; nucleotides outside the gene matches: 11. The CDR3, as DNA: TGCAGCGTTGATCGGACTAGCGGGGGCTATCGGGGAGAGACCCAGTACTTC. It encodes CSVDRTSGGYRGETQYF.

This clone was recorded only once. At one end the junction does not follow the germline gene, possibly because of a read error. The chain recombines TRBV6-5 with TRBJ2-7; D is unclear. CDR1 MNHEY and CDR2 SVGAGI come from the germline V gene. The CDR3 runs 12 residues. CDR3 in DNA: TGTGCCAGCAGGCAAACGGGCAGAGAGGCCGACTTC. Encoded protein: CASRQTGREADF.

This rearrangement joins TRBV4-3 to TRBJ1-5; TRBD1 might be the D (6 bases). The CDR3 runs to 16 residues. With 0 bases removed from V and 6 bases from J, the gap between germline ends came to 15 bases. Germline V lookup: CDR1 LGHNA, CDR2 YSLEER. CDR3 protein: CASSQDPGGPGQPQHF. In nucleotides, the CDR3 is TGCGCCAGCAGCCAAGATCCGGGGGGCCCGGGTCAGCCCCAGCATTTT.

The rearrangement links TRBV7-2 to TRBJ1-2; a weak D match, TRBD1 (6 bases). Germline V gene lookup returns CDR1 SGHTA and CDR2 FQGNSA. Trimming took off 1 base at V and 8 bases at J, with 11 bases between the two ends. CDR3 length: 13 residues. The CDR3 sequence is CASSLEGGHGYTF. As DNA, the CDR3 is TGTGCCAGCAGCTTAGAAGGGGGGCACGGCTACACCTTC.

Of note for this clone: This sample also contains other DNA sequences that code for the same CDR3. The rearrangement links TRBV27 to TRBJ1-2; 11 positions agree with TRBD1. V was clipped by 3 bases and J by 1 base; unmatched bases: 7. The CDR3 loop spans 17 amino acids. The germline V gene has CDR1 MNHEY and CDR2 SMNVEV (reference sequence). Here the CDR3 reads CASSLVGQGVFNYGYTF. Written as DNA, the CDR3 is TGTGCCAGCAGTTTGGTGGGACAGGGGGTCTTTAACTATGGCTACACCTTC.

As DNA, the CDR3 is TGTGCCAGTAGTTTCTCCCCTTGGGGGGGAGACTATGGCTACACCTTC. Protein sequence: CASSFSPWGGDYGYTF. V usage is TRBV19 and J usage is TRBJ1-2, with a tentative D call TRBD1 (5 bases). From germline, CDR1 is LNHDA and CDR2 SQIVND (reference sequence). The CDR3 consists of 16 residues. Trimming left V 5 bases short and J 3 bases short, with 19 bases between.

The CDR3 loop is CASRGGTNTEAFF. The DNA for the CDR3 is TGTGCCAGCAGAGGGGGGACTAACACTGAAGCTTTCTTT. This chain links TRBV27 with TRBJ1-1, with TRBD1 as a possible D gene (6 bases). CDR3 length: 13 residues. Germline lookup yields CDR1 MNHEY and CDR2 SMNVEV (reference sequence). V lost 6 bases, J lost 2 bases, and 10 bases lay in between.

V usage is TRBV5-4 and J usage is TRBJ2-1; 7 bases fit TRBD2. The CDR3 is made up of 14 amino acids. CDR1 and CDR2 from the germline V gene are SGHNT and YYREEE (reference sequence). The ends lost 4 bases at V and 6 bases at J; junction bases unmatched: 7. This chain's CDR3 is CASSQTPGGNEQFF. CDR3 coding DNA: TGTGCCAGCAGCCAAACACCGGGGGGCAATGAGCAGTTCTTC.

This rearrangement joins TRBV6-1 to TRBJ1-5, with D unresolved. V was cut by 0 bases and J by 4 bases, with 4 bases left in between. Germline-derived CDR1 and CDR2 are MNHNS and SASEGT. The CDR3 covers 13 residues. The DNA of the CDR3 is TGTGCCAGCAGTGAAGCTCTTAATCAGCCCCAGCATTTT. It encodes CASSEALNQPQHF.

CDR3 amino acids: CASSNIAGGQETQYF. The CDR3 DNA is TGTGCCAGCAGCAACATAGCGGGGGGGCAGGAGACCCAGTACTTC. The chain couples TRBV7-3 to TRBJ2-5, with 11 bases that match TRBD2. CDR3 length: 15 amino acids. The J segment lost 5 bases and the V segment lost 5 bases, leaving 7 bases of the junction unmatched. The germline V gene encodes CDR1 SGHTA and CDR2 FQGTGA.

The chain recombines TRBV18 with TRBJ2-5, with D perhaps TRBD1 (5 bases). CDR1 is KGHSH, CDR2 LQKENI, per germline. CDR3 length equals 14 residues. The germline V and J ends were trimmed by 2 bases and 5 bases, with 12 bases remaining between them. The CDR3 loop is CASSPGAPRETQYF. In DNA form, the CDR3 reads TGTGCCAGCTCACCAGGGGCTCCCCGGGAGACCCAGTACTTC.

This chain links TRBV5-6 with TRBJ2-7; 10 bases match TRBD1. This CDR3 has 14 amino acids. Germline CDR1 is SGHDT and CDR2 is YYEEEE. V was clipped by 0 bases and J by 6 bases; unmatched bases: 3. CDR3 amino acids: CASSLVGQGSEQYF. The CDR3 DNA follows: TGTGCCAGCAGCTTGGTGGGACAGGGGAGCGAGCAGTACTTC.

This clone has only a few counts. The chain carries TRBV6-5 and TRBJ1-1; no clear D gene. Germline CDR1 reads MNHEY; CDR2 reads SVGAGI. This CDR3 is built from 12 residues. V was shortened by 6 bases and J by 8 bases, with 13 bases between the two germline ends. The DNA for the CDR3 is TGTGCCAGCAGCGGGTTGCGGTCGGAAGCTTTCTTT. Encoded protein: CASSGLRSEAFF.